This passage covers 32 T cell receptor beta chains from one sample sequenced in a study of blood T cell repertoires in COVID-19. Repertoires were generated with immunoSEQ multiplex PCR, while TCRdb's copy carries only in-frame clones and drops some. Of fewer than 250,000 clones in the sample, 83% are singletons; the top ten hold 2% to 3%. The material sequenced was peripheral blood. These TCRs come from a woman between 65 and 79 years old with active or convalescent COVID-19.

The chain employs TRBV7-2 and TRBJ1-1; 7 bases align to TRBD1. The length of the CDR3 is 13 residues. Germline V gene data show CDR1 as SGHTA and CDR2 as FQGNSA. V trimming: 2 bases; J trimming: 8 bases; junction bases outside the gene matches: 5. The CDR3 loop reads CASSLRGDREAFF. CDR3 nucleotides: TGTGCCAGCAGCTTACGTGGGGACAGAGAAGCTTTCTTT.

The gene calls are TRBV28 and TRBJ1-1; 7 bases are shared with TRBD1. The CDR3 runs to 15 residues. Losses at the gene ends were 6 bases for V and 0 bases for J; bases not matched to a gene: 7. Germline-derived CDR1 and CDR2 are MDHEN and SYDVKM. The CDR3 is CASRSTGEMNTEAFF. The CDR3 nucleotides are TGTGCCAGCAGGTCAACAGGGGAGATGAACACTGAAGCTTTCTTT.

V usage is TRBV28 and J usage is TRBJ2-1, with TRBD2 identical over 15 bases. V gave up 7 bases and J gave up 8 bases; unmatched junction bases: 9. The CDR3 has 16 residues. CDR1 and CDR2 from the germline V gene are MDHEN and SYDVKM. The CDR3 region has the DNA TGTGCCAGCAAACCAGGACTAGCGGGAGGGGACTATGAGCAGTTCTTC. The encoded protein is CASKPGLAGGDYEQFF.

This chain links TRBV4-2 with TRBJ1-2; D is unresolved. Trimming pared 0 bases from V and 5 bases from J, leaving 16 bases between. Germline V gives CDR1 LGHNA, CDR2 YNFKEQ. The CDR3 has 16 residues. Here the CDR3 DNA reads TGTGCCAGCAGCCAAGAACTGGCGGCACCCAGTTATGGCTACACCTTC. This encodes CASSQELAAPSYGYTF.

V gene TRBV5-1 combines with J gene TRBJ2-1; 9 bases align to TRBD2. The ends lost 4 bases at V and 1 base at J; junction bases unmatched: 6. Germline V gene lookup returns CDR1 SGHRS and CDR2 YFSETQ. The CDR3 runs to 16 residues. The CDR3 bases are TGCGCCAGCAGCCCGACTAGCGGTACTTCCTACAATGAGCAGTTCTTC. It yields the protein CASSPTSGTSYNEQFF.

CDR3 sequence (DNA): TGTGCCAGCAGCCTAGGACAGGTCCAAGAGACCCAGTACTTC. It yields the protein CASSLGQVQETQYF. J is TRBJ2-5 and V is TRBV28, with 7 bases matching TRBD1. Germline V gene lookup returns CDR1 MDHEN and CDR2 SYDVKM. V lost 6 bases and J lost 1; bases outside the gene matches: 5. The CDR3 length is 14 residues. The full variable domain, its missing parts supplied by reference TRBV28 and TRBJ2-5, is DVKVTQSSRYLVKRTGEKVFLECVQDMDHENMFWYRQDPGLGLRLIYFSYDVKMKEKGDIPEGYSVSREKKERFSLILESASTNQTSMYLCASSLGQVQETQYFGPGTRLLVL.

The gene calls are TRBV11-3 and TRBJ2-1; D possibly corresponds to TRBD2 (5 bases). Germline V gives CDR1 SGHNT, CDR2 YENEEA. Trimming left V 3 bases short and J 9 bases short, with 12 bases between. The length of the CDR3 is 13 residues. The CDR3 is CASSFGLTAEQFF. DNA for the CDR3: TGTGCCAGCAGCTTCGGACTGACGGCTGAGCAGTTCTTC.

This sequence joins TRBV19 and TRBJ1-3; TRBD1 matches at 10 bases. The CDR3 consists of 14 residues. Trimming at V came to 4 bases and at J to 5 bases, leaving 2 bases not matched to a gene. Germline CDR1 and CDR2: LNHDA and SQIVND (reference sequence). In DNA, the CDR3 is TGTGCCAGTAGTACGGGACAGGGGCGAAACACCATATATTTT. Amino acid sequence: CASSTGQGRNTIYF.

The V call is TRBV19, the J call TRBJ1-3, with D hard to call. Germline V gives CDR1 LNHDA, CDR2 SQIVND (reference sequence). This CDR3 is built from 15 residues. V was trimmed by 5 bases and J by 4 bases, leaving 15 bases between them. The CDR3 reads CASSPPRLSGNTIYF. The CDR3 coding sequence is TGTGCCAGTAGTCCCCCCAGGCTATCCGGAAACACCATATATTTT.

This chain connects TRBV19 to TRBJ2-6, with no clear D. With 5 bases removed from V and 0 bases from J, the gap between germline ends came to 8 bases. The length of the CDR3 is 15 residues. Germline V gene data show CDR1 as LNHDA and CDR2 as SQIVND (reference sequence). CDR3 sequence: CASSPYFSGANVLTF. In nucleotides, the CDR3 is TGTGCCAGTAGTCCGTATTTCTCTGGGGCCAACGTCCTGACTTTC.

With respect to this clone: This specimen includes other DNA sequences encoding the same CDR3. V gene TRBV30 combines with J gene TRBJ2-3; D unresolved. Germline V gene sequence: CDR1 GTSNPN, CDR2 SVGIG (reference sequence). Trimming left V 0 bases short and J 5 bases short, with 3 bases between. The length of the CDR3 is 11 residues. The CDR3 sequence is CAWSVRDTQYF. In DNA form, the CDR3 reads TGTGCCTGGAGTGTCAGAGATACGCAGTATTTT. Together with reference TRBV30 and TRBJ2-3, the CDR3 gives the full variable domain: SQTIHQWPATLVQPVGSPLSLECTVEGTSNPNLYWYRQAAGRGLQLLFYSVGIGQISSEVPQNLSASRPQDRQFILSSKKLLLSDSGFYLCAWSVRDTQYFGPGTRLTVL.

This rearrangement joins TRBV2 to TRBJ1-4; no definite D call. CDR3 length: 14 residues. Germline-derived CDR1 and CDR2 are SNHLY and FYNNEI. The ends were cut back, 4 bases at V and 3 bases at J, with 9 bases in the middle. CDR3 in amino acids: CASSGPLANEKLFF. CDR3 nucleotide sequence: TGTGCCAGCAGTGGACCCCTAGCTAATGAAAAACTGTTTTTT.

This chain connects TRBV7-9 to TRBJ2-7; D is uncertain. Germline assignment: CDR1 SEHNR and CDR2 FQNEAQ (reference sequence). V lost 5 bases, J lost 5 bases, and 10 bases lay in between. The CDR3 is made up of 12 amino acids. CDR3 nucleotide sequence: TGTGCCAGCAGCCCTCAGGTGAACGAGCAGTACTTC. Its protein product is CASSPQVNEQYF. Variable domain in full (rest from reference TRBV7-9 and TRBJ2-7): DTGVSQNPRHKITKRGQNVTFRCDPISEHNRLYWYRQTLGQGPEFLTYFQNEAQLEKSRLLSDRFSAERPKGSFSTLEIQRTEQGDSAMYLCASSPQVNEQYFGPGTRLTVT.

This clone was counted a few times. V gene TRBV10-3 combines with J gene TRBJ1-5; TRBD1 matches 12 bases. Germline V CDR1 and CDR2: ENHRY, SYGVKD. This CDR3 has 18 amino acids. J lost 7 bases, V lost 0 bases, and 10 bases had no gene match. The CDR3 bases are TGTGCCATCAGTGAGTCAAACCTCGGGACAGGGGGCGGGCAGCCCCAGCATTTT. Its translation: CAISESNLGTGGGQPQHF.

The J gene is TRBJ2-1, the V gene TRBV15; D is ambiguous. Trimming shortened V by 0 bases and J by 9 bases, and 6 bases separated the two germline ends. The CDR3 extends over 12 amino acids. Germline V gene data show CDR1 as LNHNV and CDR2 as YYDKDF (reference sequence). The CDR3 nucleotides read TGTGCCACCAGCAGAGATACGGGTGAGCAGTTCTTC. It codes for CATSRDTGEQFF.

This chain connects TRBV6-6 to TRBJ1-1, with D hard to call. Trimming shortened V by 2 bases and J by 1 base, and 8 bases separated the two germline ends. This CDR3 spans 14 amino acids. Germline CDR1 MNHNY, CDR2 SVGAGI (reference sequence). The CDR3 reads CASSYLRQNTEAFF. The CDR3 DNA reads TGTGCCAGCAGTTACCTTCGACAGAACACTGAAGCTTTCTTT.

On this clone itself: The sample carries other DNA sequences with the same CDR3. V gene TRBV19 combines with J gene TRBJ1-3, with unresolved D. The CDR3 loop spans 14 amino acids. The germline V and J ends were trimmed by 0 bases and 0 bases, with 3 bases remaining between them. Germline loops: CDR1 LNHDA, CDR2 SQIVND (reference sequence). CDR3 loop: CASSIDSSGNTIYF. CDR3 coding DNA: TGTGCCAGTAGTATAGACAGCTCTGGAAACACCATATATTTT.

V is TRBV19 and J is TRBJ1-5; 10 positions match TRBD1. The CDR3 consists of 14 residues. V lost 6 bases to trimming and J lost 5 bases; unmatched junction nucleotides: 4. The germline V gene encodes CDR1 LNHDA and CDR2 SQIVND (reference sequence). The CDR3 spells CASRRDRGHQPQHF. The CDR3 DNA follows: TGTGCCAGTAGGAGGGACAGGGGTCATCAGCCCCAGCATTTT.

The V gene is TRBV4-1, the J gene TRBJ2-3; TRBD2 agrees at 12 bases. V lost 1 base and J lost 4; bases outside the gene matches: 9. This CDR3 spans 18 amino acids. The V gene's germline CDR1 is MGHRA and CDR2 YSYEKL. The chain's CDR3 is CASSQVPSGGAGADTQYF. The CDR3 DNA is TGCGCCAGCAGCCAAGTTCCTAGCGGGGGGGCCGGGGCAGATACGCAGTATTTT.

The J gene is TRBJ1-2, the V gene TRBV29-1, with 8 bases identical to TRBD1. The germline gives CDR1 SQVTM, CDR2 ANQGSEA. V was clipped by 7 bases and J by 0 bases; unmatched bases: 16. The CDR3 length is 17 residues. This chain's CDR3 is CSAVTVTGVAPNYGYTF. CDR3 nucleotides: TGCAGCGCGGTCACGGTGACAGGGGTAGCTCCTAACTATGGCTACACCTTC.

In this sample, this clone turned up a few times. The chain couples TRBV11-1 to TRBJ2-5; possible D gene TRBD2, 5 bases. The CDR3 runs 14 residues. V lost 3 bases, J lost 2 bases, and 10 bases lay in between. Germline CDR1 and CDR2: SGHAT and FQDESV (reference sequence). Here the CDR3 DNA reads TGTGCCAGCAGCTTCGGGGTGTTACAAGAGACCCAGTACTTC. Amino acid sequence: CASSFGVLQETQYF. Supplemented by reference TRBV11-1 and TRBJ2-5, the full variable domain reads EAEVAQSPRYKITEKSQAVAFWCDPISGHATLYWYRQILGQGPELLVQFQDESVVDDSQLPKDRFSAERLKGVDSTLKIQPAELGDSAMYLCASSFGVLQETQYFGPGTRLLVL.

In its sample, this clone was seen once. The genes are TRBV11-2 and TRBJ2-5; 8 nucleotides match TRBD1. The CDR3 loop spans 15 amino acids. Germline loops: CDR1 SGHAT, CDR2 FQNNGV. V was pared by 5 bases and J by 0 bases, with 5 bases of the junction left unmatched. Here the CDR3 reads CASSQDRVNQETQYF. CDR3 nucleotides: TGTGCCAGCAGCCAGGACAGGGTTAACCAAGAGACCCAGTACTTC.

V is TRBV10-3 and J is TRBJ1-1; TRBD1 agrees at 10 bases. This CDR3 is built from 16 residues. Germline values: CDR1 ENHRY, CDR2 SYGVKD. J was trimmed by 2 bases and V by 3 bases; bases with no gene match: 6. CDR3 DNA sequence: TGTGCCATCAGTGACCAGGGACAGGGGCTTAACACTGAAGCTTTCTTT. It codes for CAISDQGQGLNTEAFF.

The V gene is TRBV5-6, the J gene TRBJ2-5, with TRBD2 matching 12 bases. Germline trimming cut 4 bases from V and 5 bases from J; bases unmatched to any gene: 12. The CDR3 contains 17 residues. Germline CDR1 and CDR2: SGHDT and YYEEEE. For the CDR3, the DNA is TGTGCCAGCAGCCGAAATCTAGCGGGGGGGCAGGTCGAGACCCAGTACTTC. Protein: CASSRNLAGGQVETQYF.

This clone has just a few counts. The rearrangement joins TRBV7-9 to TRBJ2-3; 10 bases align to TRBD2. V trimming: 1 base; J trimming: 3 bases; junction bases outside the gene matches: 4. Germline V lookup: CDR1 SEHNR, CDR2 FQNEAQ (reference sequence). The CDR3 loop spans 16 amino acids. This CDR3 is CASSLGLAGATDTQYF. CDR3 DNA: TGTGCCAGCAGCTTAGGGCTAGCGGGAGCGACAGATACGCAGTATTTT.

The chain uses TRBV23-1 and TRBJ1-4; 9 positions agree with TRBD1. TRBV23-1 is treated as an ORF (open reading frame) with a function not yet certain. The CDR3 has 16 amino acids. V dropped 3 bases and J dropped 11; count of bases not matched to a gene: 13. CDR3 DNA: TGCGCCAGCAGTCACCATGGACAGGGGAGGGGCGGGAAACTGTTTTTT. Translation: CASSHHGQGRGGKLFF.

The gene calls are TRBV6-9 and TRBJ2-1, with 10 bases matching TRBD2. The CDR3 runs 16 residues. V gave up 6 bases and J gave up 3 bases; unmatched junction bases: 8. Germline assignment: CDR1 MNHGY and CDR2 SVAAGI. The CDR3 is CASRPAGGPFYNEQFF. DNA for the CDR3: TGTGCCAGCAGGCCAGCGGGAGGGCCATTCTACAATGAGCAGTTCTTC.

The chain recombines TRBV5-3 with TRBJ1-1, with 9 bases fitting TRBD1. TRBV5-3 qualifies as an ORF whose function is uncertain. J was trimmed by 4 bases and V by 4 bases; bases with no gene match: 2. This CDR3 is built from 13 residues. The chain's CDR3 is CARSPDRGTEAFF. In DNA form, the CDR3 reads TGTGCCAGAAGCCCGGACAGGGGCACTGAAGCTTTCTTT.

This rearrangement joins TRBV27 to TRBJ1-5, with 7 bases lining up with TRBD1. Losses at the gene ends were 2 bases for V and 2 bases for J; bases not matched to a gene: 3. The CDR3 runs to 15 residues. Looked up from germline, CDR1 is MNHEY and CDR2 is SMNVEV (reference sequence). The CDR3: CASSLRQGGNQPQHF. CDR3 coding DNA: TGTGCCAGCAGTTTACGCCAGGGGGGCAATCAGCCCCAGCATTTT.

The chain joins TRBV19 to TRBJ2-3; 8 bases line up with TRBD2. Germline V gene data show CDR1 as LNHDA and CDR2 as SQIVND (reference sequence). This CDR3 is built from 12 residues. Losses at the gene ends were 4 bases for V and 7 bases for J; bases not matched to a gene: 1. CDR3 bases: TGTGCCAGTAGTACTAGCGGGTATACGCAGTATTTT. Translation: CASSTSGYTQYF.

DNA for the CDR3: TGTGCCAGCAGCTTGGGACAGCAAAACTATGGCTACACCTTC. The encoded protein is CASSLGQQNYGYTF. The chain employs TRBV5-4 and TRBJ1-2, with D possibly matching TRBD1 (5 bases). Per germline, CDR1 SGHNT and CDR2 YYREEE (reference sequence). V gave up 0 bases and J gave up 2 bases, with 8 bases separating them. This CDR3 is built from 14 residues.

The genes are TRBV29-1 and TRBJ2-2, with a weak D call TRBD2 (6 bases). Germline V CDR1 and CDR2: SQVTM, ANQGSEA. V lost 1 base and J lost 4, with 16 bases in between. CDR3 length equals 16 residues. The CDR3 loop is CSVEGASASSTGELFF. The CDR3 DNA is TGCAGCGTTGAAGGGGCTAGCGCCTCGAGCACCGGGGAGCTGTTTTTT.